This T cell receptor (beta chain) came from a study of response to subunit inactivated influenza vaccine. Study-level results: That few new T cells are recruited by each seasonal influenza vaccination was the authors' suggestion.

The V end lost 3 bases, the J end lost 2 bases, and 5 bases lay between the germline ends. Germline-derived CDR1 and CDR2 are MGHDK and SYGVNS. The CDR3 has 12 amino acids. About this clonotype: The antigen remains undetermined.

TCRdb redid the calling of the RT-PCR reads with MiXCR, one entry per CDR3 protein. The sample shows hundreds of thousands of distinct CDR3 sequences, about 25% of them seen only once. V usage is TRBV25-1 and J usage is TRBJ2-7; unclear D gene. The sample in question was CD4+ T cells sorted from PBMCs, obtained around 5 days after vaccination. This clonotype originated in a man aged 45-65 years who received an inactivated influenza vaccine. This chain's CDR3 is CASSDHPYEQYF. CDR3 in DNA: TGTGCCAGCAGTGACCATCCCTACGAGCAGTACTTC.